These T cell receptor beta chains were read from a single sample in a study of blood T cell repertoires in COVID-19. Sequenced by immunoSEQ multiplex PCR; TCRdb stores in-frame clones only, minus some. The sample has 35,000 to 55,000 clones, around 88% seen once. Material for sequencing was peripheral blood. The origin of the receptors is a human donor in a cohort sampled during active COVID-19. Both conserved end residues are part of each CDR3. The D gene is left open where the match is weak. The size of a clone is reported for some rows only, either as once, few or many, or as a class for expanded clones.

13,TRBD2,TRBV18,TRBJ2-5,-,TGTGCCAGCTCACAGCGGGGCCAAGAGACCCAGTACTTC,CASSQRGQETQYF
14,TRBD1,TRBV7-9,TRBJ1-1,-,TGTGCCAGCAGCATAACAGGGGGCAACACTGAAGCTTTCTTT,CASSITGGNTEAFF
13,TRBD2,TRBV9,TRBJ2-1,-,TGTGCCAGCAGCGTAGGGGATGCGGGGGGGCAGTTCTTC,CASSVGDAGGQFF
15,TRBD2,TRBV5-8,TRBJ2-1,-,TGTGCCAGCAGCTTCGGGACTAGCGGCTACAATGAGCAGTTCTTC,CASSFGTSGYNEQFF
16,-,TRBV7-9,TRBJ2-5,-,TGTGCCAGCAGACTCACGAGGGGGGGGCTTGAAAAGACCCAGTACTTC,CASRLTRGGLEKTQYF
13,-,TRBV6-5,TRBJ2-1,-,TGTGCCAGCATTCCTCCCGACAGGACTAGTCAGTTCTTC,CASIPPDRTSQFF
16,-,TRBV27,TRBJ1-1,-,TGTGCCAGCAGGAATATAAGGGGGGGCTTTGACACTGAAGCTTTCTTT,CASRNIRGGFDTEAFF
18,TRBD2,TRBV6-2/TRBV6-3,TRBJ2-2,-,TGTGCCAGCAGTCGTAACCTAGCGGGGGGTCCGAATACCGGGGAGCTGTTTTTT,CASSRNLAGGPNTGELFF
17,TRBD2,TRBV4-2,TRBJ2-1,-,TGTGCCAGCAGCCAAGATCCAGCGGGGGCCCTCCGTGAAAGGCAGTTCTTC,CASSQDPAGALRERQFF
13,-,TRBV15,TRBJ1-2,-,TGTGCCACCAGCCCTAGGAGCCTCTATGGCTACACCTTC,CATSPRSLYGYTF
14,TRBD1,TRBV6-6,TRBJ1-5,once,TGTGCCAGCAGTAACCGGGACAGAAATCAGCCCCAGCATTTT,CASSNRDRNQPQHF
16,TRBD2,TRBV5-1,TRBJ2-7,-,TGCGCCAGCAGCTTGGAGCTAGCGGGGGGGCTTAACGAGCAGTACTTC,CASSLELAGGLNEQYF
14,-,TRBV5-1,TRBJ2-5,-,TGCGCCAGCAGCCCGGCTGGACTGCAAGAGACCCAGTACTTC,CASSPAGLQETQYF
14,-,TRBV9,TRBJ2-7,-,TGTGCCAGCAGCGTCACGGACATATCCTACGAGCAGTACTTC,CASSVTDISYEQYF
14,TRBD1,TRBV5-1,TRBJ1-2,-,TGCGCCAGCAGCCCACCGGGACAGGGACACGGCTACACCTTC,CASSPPGQGHGYTF
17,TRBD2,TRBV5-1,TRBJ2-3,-,TGCGCCAGCAGCTCAGAGACTAGCGGGAGGGCCCCAGATACGCAGTATTTT,CASSSETSGRAPDTQYF
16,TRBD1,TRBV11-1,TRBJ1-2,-,TGTGCCAGCAGCTTAGGAGGGACAGGGGTCAACTATGGCTACACCTTC,CASSLGGTGVNYGYTF
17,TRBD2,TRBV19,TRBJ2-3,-,TGTGCCAGTAGTGTGGGACTAGCGGGGGGGCCTACAGATACGCAGTATTTT,CASSVGLAGGPTDTQYF
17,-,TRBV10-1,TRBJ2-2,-,TGCGCCAGCAGTGACTCGCCTCCGTGGGGGGTGACCGGGGAGCTGTTTTTT,CASSDSPPWGVTGELFF
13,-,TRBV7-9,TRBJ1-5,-,TGTGCCAGCAGCCAGAGGGGGAATCAGCCCCAGCATTTT,CASSQRGNQPQHF
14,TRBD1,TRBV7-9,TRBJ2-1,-,TGTGCCAGCAGCTTGGACAGGGGTAACAATGAGCAGTTCTTC,CASSLDRGNNEQFF
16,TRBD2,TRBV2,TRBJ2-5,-,TGTGCCAGCAGTGAATCGGCGGGAGCTGGTTTGAAGACCCAGTACTTC,CASSESAGAGLKTQYF
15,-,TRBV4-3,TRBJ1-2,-,TGCGCCAGCAGCCAAGATGTGAACAGGGCTTATGGCTACACCTTC,CASSQDVNRAYGYTF
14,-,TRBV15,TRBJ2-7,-,TGTGCCACCAGCAGAGATCGAACGGGAGCCAAGCAGTACTTC,CATSRDRTGAKQYF
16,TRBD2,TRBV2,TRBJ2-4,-,TGTGCCAGCAGTGACGGGAGGGGAAATGCCAAAAACATTCAGTACTTC,CASSDGRGNAKNIQYF
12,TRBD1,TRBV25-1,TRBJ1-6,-,TGTGCCAGCAGGGACAGGGGATCACCCCTCCACTTT,CASRDRGSPLHF
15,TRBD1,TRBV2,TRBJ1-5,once,TGTGCCAGCAGGGGACAGGCATATAGCAATCAGCCCCAGCATTTT,CASRGQAYSNQPQHF
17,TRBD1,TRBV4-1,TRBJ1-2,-,TGCGCCAGCAGCCAAGAAGTGGGACAGGGGCCGAACTATGGCTACACCTTC,CASSQEVGQGPNYGYTF
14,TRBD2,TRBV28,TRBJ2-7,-,TGTGCCCGCGGGGGCGGCGGGAGGGGGTTGGAGCAGTACTTC,CARGGGGRGLEQYF
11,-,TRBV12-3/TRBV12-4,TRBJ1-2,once,TGTGCCAGCAAATTAGGGGCCGACCACACCTTC,CASKLGADHTF
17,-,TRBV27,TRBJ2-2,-,TGTGCCAGCAGTTTAAAAGGGCGGGGACAGTCAACCGGGGAGCTGTTTTTT,CASSLKGRGQSTGELFF
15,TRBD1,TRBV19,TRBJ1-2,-,TGTGCCAGTAGCCTGACCGGGACAGGTATCGGAGGCTACACCTTC,CASSLTGTGIGGYTF
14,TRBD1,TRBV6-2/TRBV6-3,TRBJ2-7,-,TGTGCCAGCAGTTCTTTTTCCCGGGGACAGACGAAGTACTTC,CASSSFSRGQTKYF
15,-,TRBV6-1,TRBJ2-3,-,TGTGCCAGCAGTGAGCCCAGGTATCTGACAGATACGCAGTATTTT,CASSEPRYLTDTQYF
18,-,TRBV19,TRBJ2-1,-,TGTGCCAGTAGTACACCTAGGACTACCCCCTTACTAGGCAATGAGCAGTTCTTC,CASSTPRTTPLLGNEQFF
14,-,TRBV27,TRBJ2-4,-,TGTGCCAGCAGTTTAGTCCCGGGTGGAAACATTCAGTACTTC,CASSLVPGGNIQYF
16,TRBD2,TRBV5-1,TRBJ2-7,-,TGCGCCAGCAGCTTGGACGTGAGCGGGGGGCTCCGCGAGCAGTACTTC,CASSLDVSGGLREQYF
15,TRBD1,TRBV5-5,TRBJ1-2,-,TGTGCCAGCAGCTTGGGACCCGGGACAGGGAATGGCTACACCTTC,CASSLGPGTGNGYTF
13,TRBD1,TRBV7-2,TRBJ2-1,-,TGTGCCAGCAGCAGGGACAGGGGGAATGAGCAGTTCTTC,CASSRDRGNEQFF
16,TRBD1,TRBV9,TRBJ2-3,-,TGTGCCAGCAGCCCCCGGACAGGGGAGGGGACAGATACGCAGTATTTT,CASSPRTGEGTDTQYF
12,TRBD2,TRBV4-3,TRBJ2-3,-,TGCGCCAGCGGGCGGGGGGCAGATACGCAGTATTTT,CASGRGADTQYF
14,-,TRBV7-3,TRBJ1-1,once,TGTGCCAGCAGCCCGGGAAACATGAACACTGAAGCTTTCTTT,CASSPGNMNTEAFF
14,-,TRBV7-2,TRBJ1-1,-,TGTGCCAGCAGCCCTAGCAGCATGAACACTGAAGCTTTCTTT,CASSPSSMNTEAFF
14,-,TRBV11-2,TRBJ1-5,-,TGTGCCAGCAGCTTAGACGGAGGGGATCAGCCCCAGCATTTT,CASSLDGGDQPQHF
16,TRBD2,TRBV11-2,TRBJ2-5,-,TGTGCCAGCAGCTTAGGGGGACTAGCGGGAAGAGAGACCCAGTACTTC,CASSLGGLAGRETQYF
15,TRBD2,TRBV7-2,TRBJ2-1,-,TGTGCCAGCAGCTTCAGCGGGAGTCCGGTCCATGAGCAGTTCTTC,CASSFSGSPVHEQFF
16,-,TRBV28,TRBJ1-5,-,TGTGCCAGCATCCAAGGGGGGGGGCAAGGCAATCAGCCCCAGCATTTT,CASIQGGGQGNQPQHF
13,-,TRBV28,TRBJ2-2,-,TGTGCCAGCCGACAGTCCCCCACCGGGGAGCTGTTTTTT,CASRQSPTGELFF
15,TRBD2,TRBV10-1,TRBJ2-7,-,TGCGCCAGCAGTGAGTCCGCGGGAGTCACCTACGAGCAGTACTTC,CASSESAGVTYEQYF
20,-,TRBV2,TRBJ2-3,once,TGTGCCAGCAGTGAATCGGAGGGGGCGCTCAGGGTTACCCGCACAGATACGCAGTATTTT,CASSESEGALRVTRTDTQYF
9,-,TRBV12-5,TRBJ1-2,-,TGTGCTAGTGGTTCGGGCTACACCTTC,CASGSGYTF
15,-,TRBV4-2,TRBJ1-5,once,TGTGCCAGCAGCCAAGTGGGCAGGGGAGCTCAGCCCCAGCATTTT,CASSQVGRGAQPQHF
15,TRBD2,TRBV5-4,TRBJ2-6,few,TGTGCCAGCAGCCCGGGGGGCTCTGGGGCCAACGTCCTGACTTTC,CASSPGGSGANVLTF
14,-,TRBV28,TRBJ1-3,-,TGTGCCAGCAGTTTGACGGGGGAAGGAAACACCATATATTTT,CASSLTGEGNTIYF
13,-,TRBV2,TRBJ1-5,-,TGTGCCAGCACCCGAAACTCCAATCAGCCCCAGCATTTT,CASTRNSNQPQHF
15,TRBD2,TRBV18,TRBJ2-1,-,TGTGCCAGCTCGCCCGGGGAGGGTCCCTACAATGAGCAGTTCTTC,CASSPGEGPYNEQFF
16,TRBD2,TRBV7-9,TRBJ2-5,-,TGTGCCAGCAGCTTAGCCCGACTAGCGGGGGCGGAGACCCAGTACTTC,CASSLARLAGAETQYF
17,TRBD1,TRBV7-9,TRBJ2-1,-,TGTGCCAGCAGCTTAAGACAGGGGGCAGAAGAATACAATGAGCAGTTCTTC,CASSLRQGAEEYNEQFF
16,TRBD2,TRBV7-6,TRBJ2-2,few,TGTGCCAGCAGCTTAGTACCAGCGGGGGACATAGGGGAGCTGTTTTTT,CASSLVPAGDIGELFF